This T cell receptor beta chain was identified during a study of tumor and adjacent non-tumor tissue in lung cancer. Whole-study findings and limits: Top 100 clones took a larger repertoire share in normal lung.

Concerning this clonotype itself: Its antigen is as yet unknown. Its ends do not fully match the called genes, so a read error is possible.

RNA was extracted from bulk tissue without any cell sorting. Newly diagnosed lung cancer patients had thoracic surgery in China, August–November 2014, without prior chemotherapy. In germline, CDR1 is MNHEY, CDR2 SVGAGI. This CDR3 is built from 15 residues. The library came from three nested PCR rounds adapted from ARM-PCR protocols. TCRdb re-analysed the multiplex PCR reads in MiXCR, keeping a single row per CDR3 protein. The sample carries under 250,000 distinct CDR3 sequences, about two thirds recorded once. V is TRBV6-5 and J is TRBJ2-4; TRBD1 matches at 7 bases. This sequence originates from a man between 60 and 70 years old with non-small cell lung cancer. Sequenced sample: lung tumor tissue. CDR3 in amino acids: CASSYSQGMGNIQYF. The CDR3, as DNA: TGTGCCAGTAGTTACTCACAGGGGATGGGAAACATTCAGTATTTC.